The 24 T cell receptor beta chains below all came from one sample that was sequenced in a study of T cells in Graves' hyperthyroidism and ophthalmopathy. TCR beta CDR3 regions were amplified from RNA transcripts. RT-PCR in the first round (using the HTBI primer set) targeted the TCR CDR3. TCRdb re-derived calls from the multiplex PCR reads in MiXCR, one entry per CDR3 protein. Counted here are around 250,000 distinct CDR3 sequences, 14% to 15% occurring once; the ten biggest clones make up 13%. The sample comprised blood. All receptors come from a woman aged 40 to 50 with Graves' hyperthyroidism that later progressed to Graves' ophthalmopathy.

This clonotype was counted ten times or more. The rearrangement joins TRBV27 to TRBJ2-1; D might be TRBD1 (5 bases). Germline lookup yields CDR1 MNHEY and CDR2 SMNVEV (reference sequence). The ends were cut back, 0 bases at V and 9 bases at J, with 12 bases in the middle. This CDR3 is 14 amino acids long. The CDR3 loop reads CASSLSGRAGEQFF. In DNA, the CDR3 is TGTGCCAGCAGTTTATCGGGCAGGGCCGGTGAGCAGTTCTTC.

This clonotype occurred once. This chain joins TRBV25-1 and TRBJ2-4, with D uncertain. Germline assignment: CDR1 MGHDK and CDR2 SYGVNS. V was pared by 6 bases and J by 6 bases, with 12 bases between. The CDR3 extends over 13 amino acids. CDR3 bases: TGTGCCAGCAGATGGGCCAAGGGAAACATTCAGTACTTC. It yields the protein CASRWAKGNIQYF.

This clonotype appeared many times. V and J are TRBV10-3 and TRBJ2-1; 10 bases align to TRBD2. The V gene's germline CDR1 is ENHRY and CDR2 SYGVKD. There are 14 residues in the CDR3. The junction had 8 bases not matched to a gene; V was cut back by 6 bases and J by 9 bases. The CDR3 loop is CAISLAGEGIEQFF. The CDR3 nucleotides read TGTGCCATCAGCCTAGCGGGAGAGGGTATTGAGCAGTTCTTC.

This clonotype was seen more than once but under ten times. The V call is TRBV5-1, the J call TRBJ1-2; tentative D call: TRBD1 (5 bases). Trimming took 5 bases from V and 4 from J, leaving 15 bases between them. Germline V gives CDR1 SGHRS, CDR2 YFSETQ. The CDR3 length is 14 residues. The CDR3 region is CASSPAPGTYGYTF. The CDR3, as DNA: TGCGCCAGCAGTCCGGCCCCGGGGACCTATGGCTACACCTTC. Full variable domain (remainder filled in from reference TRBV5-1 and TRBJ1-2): KAGVTQTPRYLIKTRGQQVTLSCSPISGHRSVSWYQQTPGQGLQFLFEYFSETQRNKGNFPGRFSGRQFSNSRSEMNVSTLELGDSALYLCASSPAPGTYGYTFGSGTRLTVV.

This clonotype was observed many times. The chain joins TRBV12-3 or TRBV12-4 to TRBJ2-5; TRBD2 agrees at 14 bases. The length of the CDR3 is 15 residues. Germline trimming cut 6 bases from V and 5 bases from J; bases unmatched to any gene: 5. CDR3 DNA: TGTGCCAGCAGACCGGGACTAGCGGGAGTCGAGACCCAGTACTTC. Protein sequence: CASRPGLAGVETQYF.

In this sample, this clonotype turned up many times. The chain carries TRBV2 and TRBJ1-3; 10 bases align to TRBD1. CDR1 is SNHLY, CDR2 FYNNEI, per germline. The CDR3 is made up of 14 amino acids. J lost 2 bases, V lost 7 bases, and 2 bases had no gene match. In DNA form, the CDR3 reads TGTGCCAGCAACGACAGGGGGCCTGGAAACACCATATATTTT. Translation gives CASNDRGPGNTIYF.

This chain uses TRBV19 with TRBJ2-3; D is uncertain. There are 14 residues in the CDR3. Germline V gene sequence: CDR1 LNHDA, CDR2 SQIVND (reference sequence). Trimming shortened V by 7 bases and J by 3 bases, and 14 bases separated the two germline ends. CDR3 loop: CASTWAGITDTQYF. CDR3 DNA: TGTGCCAGTACCTGGGCAGGAATTACAGATACGCAGTATTTT.

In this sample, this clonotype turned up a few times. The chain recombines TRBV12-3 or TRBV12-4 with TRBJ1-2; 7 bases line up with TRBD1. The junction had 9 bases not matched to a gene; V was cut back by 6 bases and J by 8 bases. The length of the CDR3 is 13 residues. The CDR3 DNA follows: TGTGCCAGCAGGAAGGGACAGACGAGCGGCTACACCTTC. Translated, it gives CASRKGQTSGYTF.

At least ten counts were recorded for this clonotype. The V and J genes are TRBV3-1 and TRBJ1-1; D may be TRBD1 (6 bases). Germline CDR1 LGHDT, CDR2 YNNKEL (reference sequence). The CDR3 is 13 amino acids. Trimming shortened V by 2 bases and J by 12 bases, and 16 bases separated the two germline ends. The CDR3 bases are TGTGCCAGCAGCCAAAAGGGGGGGTGGGCAACTTTCTTT. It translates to CASSQKGGWATFF.

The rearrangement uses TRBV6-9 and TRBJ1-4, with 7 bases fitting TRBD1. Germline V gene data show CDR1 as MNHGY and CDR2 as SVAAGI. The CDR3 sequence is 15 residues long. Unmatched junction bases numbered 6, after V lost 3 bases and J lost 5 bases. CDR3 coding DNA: TGTGCCAGCAGTTACGTTGGGACAGAGAATGAAAAACTGTTTTTT. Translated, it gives CASSYVGTENEKLFF.

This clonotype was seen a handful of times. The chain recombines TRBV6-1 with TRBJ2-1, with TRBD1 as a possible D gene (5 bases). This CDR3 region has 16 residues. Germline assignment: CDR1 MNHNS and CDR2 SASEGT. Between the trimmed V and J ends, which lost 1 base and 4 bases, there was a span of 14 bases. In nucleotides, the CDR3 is TGTGCCAGCAGTGAAGAAAGGGGCCCTCCTTACAATGAGCAGTTCTTC. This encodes CASSEERGPPYNEQFF.

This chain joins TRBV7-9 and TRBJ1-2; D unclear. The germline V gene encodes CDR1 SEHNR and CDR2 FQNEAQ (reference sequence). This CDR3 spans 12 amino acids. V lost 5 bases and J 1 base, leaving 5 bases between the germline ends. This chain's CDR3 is CASSASNYGYTF. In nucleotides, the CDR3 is TGTGCCAGCAGCGCAAGTAACTATGGCTACACCTTC.

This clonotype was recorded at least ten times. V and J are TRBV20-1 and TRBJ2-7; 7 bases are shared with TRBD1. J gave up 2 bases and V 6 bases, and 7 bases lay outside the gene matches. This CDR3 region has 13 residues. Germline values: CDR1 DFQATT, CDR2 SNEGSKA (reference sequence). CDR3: CSARGRNPYEQYF. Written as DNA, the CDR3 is TGCAGTGCAAGGGGGCGGAACCCCTACGAGCAGTACTTC.

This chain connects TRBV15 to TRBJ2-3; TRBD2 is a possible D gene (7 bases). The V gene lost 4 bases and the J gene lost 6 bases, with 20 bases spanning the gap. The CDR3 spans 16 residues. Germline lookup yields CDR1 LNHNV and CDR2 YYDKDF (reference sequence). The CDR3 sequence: CATSIGVGKGGDTQYF. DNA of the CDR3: TGTGCCACCAGCATAGGTGTAGGCAAGGGGGGGGATACGCAGTATTTT.

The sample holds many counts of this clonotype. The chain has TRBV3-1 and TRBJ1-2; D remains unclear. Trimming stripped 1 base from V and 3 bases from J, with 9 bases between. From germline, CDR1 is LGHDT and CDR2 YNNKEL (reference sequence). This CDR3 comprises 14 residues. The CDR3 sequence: CASSQGAAYYGYTF. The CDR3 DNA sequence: TGTGCCAGCAGCCAAGGGGCGGCTTACTATGGCTACACCTTC.

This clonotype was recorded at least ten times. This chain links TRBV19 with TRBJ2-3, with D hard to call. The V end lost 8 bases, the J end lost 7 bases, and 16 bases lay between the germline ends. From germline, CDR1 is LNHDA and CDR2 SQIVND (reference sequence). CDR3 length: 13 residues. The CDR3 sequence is CASGSTVSNTQYF. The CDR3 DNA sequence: TGTGCCAGTGGTTCGACGGTTTCGAATACGCAGTATTTT.

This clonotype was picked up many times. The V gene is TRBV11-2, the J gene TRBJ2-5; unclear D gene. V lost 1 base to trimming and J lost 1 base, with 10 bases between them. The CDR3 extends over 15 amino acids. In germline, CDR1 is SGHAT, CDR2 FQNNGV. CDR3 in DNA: TGTGCCAGCAGCTTAGTCGACTTTCGCCAAGAGACCCAGTACTTC. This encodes CASSLVDFRQETQYF.

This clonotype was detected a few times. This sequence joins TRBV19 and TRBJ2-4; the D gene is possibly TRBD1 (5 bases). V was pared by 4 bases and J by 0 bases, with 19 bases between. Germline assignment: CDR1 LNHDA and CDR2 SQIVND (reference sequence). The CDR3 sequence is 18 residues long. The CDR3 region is CASSSRVPIGVAKNIQYF. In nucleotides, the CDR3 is TGTGCCAGTAGTAGTCGGGTCCCCATAGGGGTAGCCAAAAACATTCAGTACTTC. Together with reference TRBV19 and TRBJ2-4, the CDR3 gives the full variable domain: DGGITQSPKYLFRKEGQNVTLSCEQNLNHDAMYWYRQDPGQGLRLIYYSQIVNDFQKGDIAEGYSVSREKKESFPLTVTSAQKNPTAFYLCASSSRVPIGVAKNIQYFGAGTRLSVL.

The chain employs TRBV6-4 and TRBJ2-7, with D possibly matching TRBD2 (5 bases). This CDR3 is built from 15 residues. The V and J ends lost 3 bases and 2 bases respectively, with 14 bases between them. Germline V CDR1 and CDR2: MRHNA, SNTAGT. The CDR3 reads CASSEGFGSPYEQYF. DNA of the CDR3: TGTGCCAGCAGTGAGGGTTTTGGGAGTCCCTACGAGCAGTACTTC.

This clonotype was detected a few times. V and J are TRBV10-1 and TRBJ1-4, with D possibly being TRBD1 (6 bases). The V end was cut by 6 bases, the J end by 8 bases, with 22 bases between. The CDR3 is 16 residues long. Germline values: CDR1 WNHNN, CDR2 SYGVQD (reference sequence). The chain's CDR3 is CASRGDGGPLREKLFF. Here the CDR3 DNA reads TGCGCCAGCAGAGGTGATGGGGGGCCCCTTCGCGAAAAACTGTTTTTT.

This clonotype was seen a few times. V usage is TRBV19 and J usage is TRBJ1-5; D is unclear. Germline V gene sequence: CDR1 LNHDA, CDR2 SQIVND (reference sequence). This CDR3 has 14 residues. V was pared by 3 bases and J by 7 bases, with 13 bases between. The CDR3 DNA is TGTGCCAGTAGTATTGTAGGTTCTCCCCAGCCCCAGCATTTT. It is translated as CASSIVGSPQPQHF.

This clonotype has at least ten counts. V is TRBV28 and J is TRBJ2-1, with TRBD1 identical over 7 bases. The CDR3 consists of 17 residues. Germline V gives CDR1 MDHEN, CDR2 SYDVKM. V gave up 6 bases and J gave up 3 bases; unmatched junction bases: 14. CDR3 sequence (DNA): TGTGCCAGCAGCCCCTCGCCTACACAGGGGATCTACAATGAGCAGTTCTTC. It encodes CASSPSPTQGIYNEQFF.

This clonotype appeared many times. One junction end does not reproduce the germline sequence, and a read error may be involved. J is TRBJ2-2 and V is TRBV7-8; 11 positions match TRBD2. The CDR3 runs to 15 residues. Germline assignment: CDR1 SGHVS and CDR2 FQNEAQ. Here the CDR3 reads CASSIAGGVPGELFF. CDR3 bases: TGTGCCAGCAGCATAGCGGGAGGGGTCCCCGGGGAGCTGTTTTTT.

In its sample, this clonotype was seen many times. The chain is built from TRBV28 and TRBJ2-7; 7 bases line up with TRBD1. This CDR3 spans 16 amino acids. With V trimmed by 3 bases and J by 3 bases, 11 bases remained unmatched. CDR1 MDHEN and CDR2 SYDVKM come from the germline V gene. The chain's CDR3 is CASSLGFAGGDYEQYF. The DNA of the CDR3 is TGTGCCAGCAGTTTGGGCTTTGCAGGGGGAGACTACGAGCAGTACTTC. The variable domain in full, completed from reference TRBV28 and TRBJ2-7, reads DVKVTQSSRYLVKRTGEKVFLECVQDMDHENMFWYRQDPGLGLRLIYFSYDVKMKEKGDIPEGYSVSREKKERFSLILESASTNQTSMYLCASSLGFAGGDYEQYFGPGTRLTVT.